This T cell receptor beta chain was retrieved from a study of radiotherapy plus CTLA-4 blockade in lung cancer. As for the study in general: Approximately 18% of patients responded objectively, and 25% to 40% achieved disease control. Study conclusions and caveats: In blood, TCR clones derived from the tumor expanded after radiotherapy plus ipilimumab.

Here immunoSEQ multiplex PCR was the method, and the copy in TCRdb shows in-frame clones only, minus some. The sample has roughly 55,000 clones, approximately 70% seen once; the top ten hold about 8%. The CDR3 is 14 residues long. Trimming shortened V by 5 bases and J by 2 bases, and 12 bases separated the two germline ends. Germline V gene sequence: CDR1 SGHVS, CDR2 FNYEAQ. As concerns this clone: The antigen is unknown. The same CDR3 arises from other DNA sequences in this sample as well.

The chain links TRBV7-6 to TRBJ2-5; a weak D match, TRBD2 (5 bases). The TCR comes from a human donor with non-small cell lung cancer whose response to radiotherapy plus ipilimumab could not be evaluated. Source: peripheral blood, taken from a patient treated with radiotherapy plus ipilimumab. DNA for the CDR3: TGTGCCAGCAGCCCGGGCCTAGCACAAGAGACCCAGTACTTC. Amino acids: CASSPGLAQETQYF.